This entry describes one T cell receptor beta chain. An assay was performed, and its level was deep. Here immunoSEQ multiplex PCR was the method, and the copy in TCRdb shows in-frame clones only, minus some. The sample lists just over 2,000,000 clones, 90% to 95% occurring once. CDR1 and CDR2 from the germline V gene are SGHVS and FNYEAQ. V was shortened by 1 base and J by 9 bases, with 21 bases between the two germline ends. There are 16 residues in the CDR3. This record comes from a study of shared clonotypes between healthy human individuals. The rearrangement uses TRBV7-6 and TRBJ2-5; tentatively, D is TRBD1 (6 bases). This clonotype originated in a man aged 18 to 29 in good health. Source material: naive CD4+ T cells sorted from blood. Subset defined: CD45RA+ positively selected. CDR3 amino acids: CASSLDPRQAYGAQYF. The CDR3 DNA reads TGTGCCAGCAGCTTAGACCCCAGACAGGCCTACGGGGCCCAGTACTTC.